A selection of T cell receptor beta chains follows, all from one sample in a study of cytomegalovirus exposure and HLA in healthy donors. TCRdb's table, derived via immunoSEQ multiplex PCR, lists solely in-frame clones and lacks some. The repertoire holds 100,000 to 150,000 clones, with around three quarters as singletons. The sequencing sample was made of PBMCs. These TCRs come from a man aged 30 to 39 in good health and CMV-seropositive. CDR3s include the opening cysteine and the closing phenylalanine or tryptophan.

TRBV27	CASSFTLGQVNGYTF
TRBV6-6	CASSPQSANYNEQFF
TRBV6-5	CASSESQENTEAFF
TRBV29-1	CSVGTSGGTRNIQYF
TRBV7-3	CASSLGPITYGYTF
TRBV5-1	CASSLGLGQGNTEAFF
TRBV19	CASSMGRYTEAFF
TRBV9	CASSEGTGGGEKLFF
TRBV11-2	CASSIAGAYNEQFF
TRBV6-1	CASKQGAEAFF
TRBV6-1	CATLQGFSNQPQHF
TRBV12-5	CASDGAIGYTF
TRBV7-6	CASSPQGASNQPQHF
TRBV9	CASTTGYDGYTF
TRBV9	CASSVGGGTSYEQYF
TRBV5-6	CASSGGTGVGYGYTF
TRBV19	CASSISDSSYEQYF
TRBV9	CASSVTDRVAEAFF
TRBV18	CASSPSGIGELFF
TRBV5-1	CASSLQATNEKLFF
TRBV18	CASSPLRGGLNTGELFF
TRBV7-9	CASSRGDSGRETQYF
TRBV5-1	CASSQGGQGQWQYF
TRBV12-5	CASGWGQGKDTQYF
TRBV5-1	CASSSPGTGASYEQYF
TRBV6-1	CASSGPDRELGGYTF
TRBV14	CASSPPIGVGSQYF
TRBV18	CASSHPQGLNTGELFF
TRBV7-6	CASSLAWGGSGNTIYF
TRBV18	CASSPAGGYYEQYF
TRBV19	CASKEGGDYNSPLHF
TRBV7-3	CASSSGLGYNEQFF
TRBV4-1	CASSQVQITGELFF
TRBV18	CASSIPGSYEQYF
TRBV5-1	CASSLGRYLDRGNYEQYF
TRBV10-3	CAISEMAGQGGDYGYTF
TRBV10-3	CAISEQDTRGTDGYTF
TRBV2	CASSLTQGSPIYF
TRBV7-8	CASSLSNQPQHF
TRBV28	CASSGRGPDTQYF
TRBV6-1	CASTRLGAGDGYTF
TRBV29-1	CSVAGVLYEQYF
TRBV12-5	CASGLAYFRGSYEQYF
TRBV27	CASSLRGTGELFF
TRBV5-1	CASSLNAGGFETQYF
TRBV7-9	CASSAGLFSYNSPLHF
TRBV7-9	CASSKGTGVTSYEQYF
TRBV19	CASSAGGYTEAFF